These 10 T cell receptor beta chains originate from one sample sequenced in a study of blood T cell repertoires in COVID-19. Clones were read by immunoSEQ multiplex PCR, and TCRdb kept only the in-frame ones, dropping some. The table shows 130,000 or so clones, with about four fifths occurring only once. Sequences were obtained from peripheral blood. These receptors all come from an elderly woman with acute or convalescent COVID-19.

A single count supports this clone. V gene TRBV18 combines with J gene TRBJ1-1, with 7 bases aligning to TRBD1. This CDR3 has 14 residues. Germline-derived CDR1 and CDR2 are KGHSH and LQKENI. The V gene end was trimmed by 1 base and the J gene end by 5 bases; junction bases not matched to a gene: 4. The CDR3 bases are TGTGCCAGCTCACCACAGGGGGCGGGAACTGAAGCTTTCTTT. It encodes CASSPQGAGTEAFF.

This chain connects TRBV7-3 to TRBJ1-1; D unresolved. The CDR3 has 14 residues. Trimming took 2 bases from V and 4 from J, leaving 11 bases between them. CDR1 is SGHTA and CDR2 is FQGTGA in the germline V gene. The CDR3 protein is CASSLYGSSTEAFF. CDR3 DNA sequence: TGTGCCAGCAGCTTATATGGTAGTAGCACTGAAGCTTTCTTT.

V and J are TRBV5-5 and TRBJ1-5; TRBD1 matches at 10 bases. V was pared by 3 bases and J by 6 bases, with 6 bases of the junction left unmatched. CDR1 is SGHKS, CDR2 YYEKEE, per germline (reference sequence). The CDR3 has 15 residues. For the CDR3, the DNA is TGTGCCAGCAGCTCTGCCGGGACAGGGGTTCAGCCCCAGCATTTT. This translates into CASSSAGTGVQPQHF.

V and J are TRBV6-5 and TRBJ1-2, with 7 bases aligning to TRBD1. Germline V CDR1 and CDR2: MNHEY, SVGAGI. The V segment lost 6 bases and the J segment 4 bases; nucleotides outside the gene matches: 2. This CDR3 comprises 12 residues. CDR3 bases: TGTGCCAGCAGCGGACAGGCCTATGGCTACACCTTC. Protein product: CASSGQAYGYTF.

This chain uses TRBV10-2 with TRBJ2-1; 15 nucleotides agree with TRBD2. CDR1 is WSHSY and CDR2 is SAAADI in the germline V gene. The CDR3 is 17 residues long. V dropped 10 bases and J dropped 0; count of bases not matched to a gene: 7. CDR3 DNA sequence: TGCGCCACCTCGGGACTAGCGGGGGGTAGCTCCTACAATGAGCAGTTCTTC. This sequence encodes CATSGLAGGSSYNEQFF.

This chain's CDR3 is CASSQGGSGGSDTQYF. The DNA for the CDR3 is TGTGCCAGCTCACAGGGCGGAAGCGGGGGCTCAGATACGCAGTATTTT. This chain joins TRBV18 and TRBJ2-3; 8 nucleotides line up with TRBD2. J was trimmed by 4 bases and V by 4 bases; bases with no gene match: 10. The CDR3 runs to 16 residues. The V gene's germline CDR1 is KGHSH and CDR2 LQKENI.

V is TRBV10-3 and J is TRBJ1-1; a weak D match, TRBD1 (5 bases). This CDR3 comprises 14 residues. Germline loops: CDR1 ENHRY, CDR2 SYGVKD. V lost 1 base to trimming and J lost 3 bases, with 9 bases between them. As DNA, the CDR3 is TGTGCCATCAGTGAGTTCGGGGGTTACACTGAAGCTTTCTTT. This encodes CAISEFGGYTEAFF.

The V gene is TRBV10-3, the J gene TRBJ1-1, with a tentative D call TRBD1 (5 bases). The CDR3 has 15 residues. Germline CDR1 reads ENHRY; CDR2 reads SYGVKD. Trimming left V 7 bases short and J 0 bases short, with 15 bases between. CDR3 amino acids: CAINKAGGVNTEAFF. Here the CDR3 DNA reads TGTGCCATCAACAAGGCTGGGGGGGTGAACACTGAAGCTTTCTTT.

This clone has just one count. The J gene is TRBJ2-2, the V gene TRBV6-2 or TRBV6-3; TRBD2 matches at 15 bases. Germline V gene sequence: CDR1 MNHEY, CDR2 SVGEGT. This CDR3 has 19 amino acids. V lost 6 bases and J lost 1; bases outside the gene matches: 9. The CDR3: CASRPPGLAGGRNTGELFF. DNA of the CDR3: TGTGCCAGCAGACCTCCGGGACTAGCGGGGGGAAGGAACACCGGGGAGCTGTTTTTT.

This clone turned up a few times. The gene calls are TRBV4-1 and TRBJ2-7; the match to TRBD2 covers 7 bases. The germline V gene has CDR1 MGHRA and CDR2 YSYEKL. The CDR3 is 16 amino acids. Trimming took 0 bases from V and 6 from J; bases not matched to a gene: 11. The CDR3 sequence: CASSQDGRGSRSEQYF. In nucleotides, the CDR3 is TGCGCCAGCAGCCAAGATGGGAGGGGCAGTCGTTCCGAGCAGTACTTC.